The rows below give T cell receptor beta chains drawn from one sample of a study of T cells in Graves' hyperthyroidism and ophthalmopathy. TCRdb fed the multiplex PCR reads into MiXCR, producing one record per CDR3 protein. Altogether 250,000 to 300,000 distinct CDR3 sequences are present, roughly 15% being singletons, with the ten largest covering around 30%. What was sequenced was blood. All receptors derive from a woman aged 45-60 years with Graves' hyperthyroidism that later progressed to Graves' ophthalmopathy. CDR3s include the opening cysteine and the closing phenylalanine or tryptophan. The D gene is left open where the match is weak. Where a row states a size, it is once, few, many or the class of an expanded clone; other rows omit it.

size,J,length,V,D,DNA,CDR3
many,TRBJ2-3,14,TRBV2,TRBD1,TGTGCCAGCAAAGACAGGGGCAGCACAGATACGCAGTATTTT,CASKDRGSTDTQYF
many,TRBJ1-2,14,TRBV2,NA,TGTGCCAGCAGGGCGACAGGATTTAACTATGGCTACACCTTC,CASRATGFNYGYTF
many,TRBJ1-2,13,TRBV6-1,TRBD1,TGTGCCAGCAGTAACAGGGGGAACTATGGCTACACCTTC,CASSNRGNYGYTF
many,TRBJ2-7,13,TRBV5-1,TRBD1,TGCGCCAGCAGCTTAACAGGGGCACACGAGCAGTACTTC,CASSLTGAHEQYF
many,TRBJ2-7,13,TRBV20-1,NA,TGCAGTGCTAGGAGGGAGGCCCCCTACGAGCAGTACTTC,CSARREAPYEQYF
few,TRBJ2-1,18,TRBV5-1,TRBD2,TGCGCCAGCAGCCTGGGGGGTAGCGGGGGACTCTCCTACAATGAGCAGTTCTTC,CASSLGGSGGLSYNEQFF
many,TRBJ1-1,15,TRBV27,NA,TGTGCCAGCAGCGGTAGGCACACCATGAACACTGAAGCTTTCTTT,CASSGRHTMNTEAFF
NA,TRBJ2-7,11,TRBV29-1,NA,TGCAGCGTTGGGAGTTCCTACGAGCAGTACTTC,CSVGSSYEQYF
many,TRBJ1-6,12,TRBV2,NA,TGTGCCAGCAGGGGGGTGGATAAACCCCTCCACTTT,CASRGVDKPLHF
few,TRBJ2-2,12,TRBV9,NA,TGTGCCAGCAGCGTAGTGGGGAGGGAGCTGTTTTTT,CASSVVGRELFF
many,TRBJ2-7,14,TRBV20-1,TRBD1,TGCAGTGCAGAACGGACAGGGAGCTCCTACGAGCAGTACTTC,CSAERTGSSYEQYF
few,TRBJ1-5,17,TRBV4-1,NA,TGCGCCAGCAGCCAAGATTTGCGGACATATAGCAATCAGCCCCAGCATTTT,CASSQDLRTYSNQPQHF
many,TRBJ2-1,15,TRBV29-1,TRBD1,TGCAGCGGGATGGGGCACAGGGGGTCTTACAATGAGCAGTTCTTC,CSGMGHRGSYNEQFF
many,TRBJ2-7,14,TRBV20-1,TRBD2,TGCAGTGCTAGAGATCCCCTAGCGGCCTACGAGCAGTACTTC,CSARDPLAAYEQYF
NA,TRBJ2-7,14,TRBV7-9,TRBD2,TGTGCCAGCAGCCCCGAGGCGGGAGCCTACGAGCAGTACTTC,CASSPEAGAYEQYF
NA,TRBJ2-1,15,TRBV6-2/TRBV6-3,NA,TGTGCCAGCAGTTCCGGGACTTACACACACAATGAGCAGTTCTTC,CASSSGTYTHNEQFF
many,TRBJ2-6,16,TRBV2,NA,TGTGCCAGCAGCCTTAGACAGATCTCTGGGGCCAACGTCCTGACTTTC,CASSLRQISGANVLTF
few,TRBJ2-7,17,TRBV4-2,TRBD2,TGTGCCAGCAGCCAAGATCTGACTAGCGGAGGCCCCTACGAGCAGTACTTC,CASSQDLTSGGPYEQYF
few,TRBJ2-1,14,TRBV5-6,NA,TGTGCCAGCAGCGAAGAGGGGGGCCTTAATGAGCAGTTCTTC,CASSEEGGLNEQFF
NA,TRBJ2-7,16,TRBV7-8,TRBD2,TGTGCCAGCAGCTTCGCTAAAGGCAGCGGGAATTACGAGCAGTACTTC,CASSFAKGSGNYEQYF
many,TRBJ2-7,14,TRBV28,TRBD2,TGTGCCAGCAGCTCTAGCGGCTTACCCTACGAGCAGTACTTC,CASSSSGLPYEQYF
NA,TRBJ2-2,17,TRBV28,TRBD1,TGTGCCAGCAGTTTATCGTGGGGACAGAGGGGGACCGGGGAGCTGTTTTTT,CASSLSWGQRGTGELFF
few,TRBJ1-5,11,TRBV19,NA,TGTGCCAGTAGTATTAGTCAGCCCCAGCATTTT,CASSISQPQHF
NA,TRBJ2-7,16,TRBV7-9,TRBD2,TGTGCCAGCAGCTTAGTAAGCGGGGGCAGGGCCTACGAGCAGTACTTC,CASSLVSGGRAYEQYF
many,TRBJ2-3,16,TRBV20-1,NA,TGCAGTGCTAGCGGTCCTACAGGGCCTTTCGGGAATACGCAGTATTTT,CSASGPTGPFGNTQYF
many,TRBJ1-2,15,TRBV28,NA,TGTGCCAGCAGTCTACCCTTCCGGGACGGATTTGGCTACACCTTC,CASSLPFRDGFGYTF
few,TRBJ1-2,15,TRBV9,TRBD1,TGTGCCAGCAGCGCAGGACAGGGAGTTTTCTATGGCTACACCTTC,CASSAGQGVFYGYTF
NA,TRBJ2-3,18,TRBV28,TRBD1,TGTGCCAGCAGTTTAGCCCGGGGCAGGGGGCGCAAGTCGGATACGCAGTATTTT,CASSLARGRGRKSDTQYF
many,TRBJ2-5,16,TRBV6-1,TRBD2,TGTGCCAGCAGTTCCGAGCGGGAGGGCCGGGAAGAGACCCAGTACTTC,CASSSEREGREETQYF